This TCR beta chain was profiled in a study of beta chain features in type 1 diabetes. The germline V gene encodes CDR1 KGHSH and CDR2 LQKENI. The CDR3 totals 13 residues. V lost 6 bases to trimming and J lost 9 bases, with 17 bases between them. Notes on the study in general: Type 1 diabetes patients had VDJ junctions that carried fewer insertions and more deletions.

Only one heparinised blood draw was taken per donor, and its volume averaged roughly 120 mL. In its sample, this clone was seen a few times. The antigen is undetermined. Sequenced material consisted of expressed TCRB transcripts (all of the isolated RNA was reverse transcribed). Regulatory, naive and central memory T cell samples averaged roughly 3.8 million reads. Clones were read by immunoSEQ multiplex PCR, and TCRdb kept only the in-frame ones, dropping some. Here the sample spans 620,000 or so clones, about 14% being singletons. Sequenced: naive CD4+ T cells from blood. The sequence derives from a young man in good health. V usage is TRBV18 and J usage is TRBJ2-5; D remains ambiguous. The CDR3 region has the DNA TGTGCCAGCTCTCCCTCCCCCGGAGCAGCCCAGTACTTC. Residues: CASSPSPGAAQYF.